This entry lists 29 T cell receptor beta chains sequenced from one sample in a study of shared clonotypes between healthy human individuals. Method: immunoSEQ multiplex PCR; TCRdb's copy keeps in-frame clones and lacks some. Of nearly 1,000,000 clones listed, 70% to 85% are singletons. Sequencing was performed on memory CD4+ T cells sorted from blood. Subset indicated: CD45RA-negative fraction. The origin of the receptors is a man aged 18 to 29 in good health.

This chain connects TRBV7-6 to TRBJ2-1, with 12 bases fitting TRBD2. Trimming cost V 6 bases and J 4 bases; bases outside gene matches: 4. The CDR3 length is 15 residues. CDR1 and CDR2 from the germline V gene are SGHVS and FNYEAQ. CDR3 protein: CASSATSGSYNEQFF. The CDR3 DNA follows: TGTGCCAGCAGTGCGACTAGCGGGAGTTACAATGAGCAGTTCTTC.

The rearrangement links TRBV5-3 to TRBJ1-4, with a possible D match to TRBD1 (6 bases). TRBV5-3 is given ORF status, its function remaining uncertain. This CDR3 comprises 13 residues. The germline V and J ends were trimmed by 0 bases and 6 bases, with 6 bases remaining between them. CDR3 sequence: CARSLDRDEKLFF. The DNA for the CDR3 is TGTGCCAGAAGCTTGGACAGGGATGAAAAACTGTTTTTT.

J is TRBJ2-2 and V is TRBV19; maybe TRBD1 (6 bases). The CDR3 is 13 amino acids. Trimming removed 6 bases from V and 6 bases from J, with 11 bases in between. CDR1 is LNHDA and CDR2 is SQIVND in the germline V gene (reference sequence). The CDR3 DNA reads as TGTGCCAGTAGGATAACAGGGTCCGGGGAGCTGTTTTTT. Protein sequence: CASRITGSGELFF.

CDR3 loop: CASSPNRGTGELFF. CDR3 DNA sequence: TGTGCCAGCAGCCCAAACCGGGGGACCGGGGAGCTGTTTTTT. The gene calls are TRBV11-2 and TRBJ2-2; tentative D call: TRBD2 (6 bases). There are 14 residues in the CDR3. CDR1 and CDR2 (germline): SGHAT, FQNNGV. V was clipped by 5 bases and J by 5 bases, with 12 bases between them.

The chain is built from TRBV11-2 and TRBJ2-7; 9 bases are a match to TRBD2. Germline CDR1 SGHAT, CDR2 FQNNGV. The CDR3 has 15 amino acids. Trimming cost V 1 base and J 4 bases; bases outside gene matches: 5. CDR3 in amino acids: CASSLASGGIYEQYF. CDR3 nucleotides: TGTGCCAGCAGCTTAGCCAGCGGGGGGATATACGAGCAGTACTTC.

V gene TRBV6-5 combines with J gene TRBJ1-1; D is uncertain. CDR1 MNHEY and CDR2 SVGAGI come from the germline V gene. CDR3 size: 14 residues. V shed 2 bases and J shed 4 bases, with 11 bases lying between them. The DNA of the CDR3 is TGTGCCAGCAGTTACCAAATAGGTGGCACTGAAGCTTTCTTT. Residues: CASSYQIGGTEAFF.

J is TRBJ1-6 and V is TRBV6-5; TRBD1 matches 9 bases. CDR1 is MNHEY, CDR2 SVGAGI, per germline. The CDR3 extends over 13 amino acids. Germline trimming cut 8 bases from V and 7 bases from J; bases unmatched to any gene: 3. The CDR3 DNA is TGTGCCAGCCGGGACAGGGCCAATTCACCCCTCCACTTT. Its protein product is CASRDRANSPLHF.

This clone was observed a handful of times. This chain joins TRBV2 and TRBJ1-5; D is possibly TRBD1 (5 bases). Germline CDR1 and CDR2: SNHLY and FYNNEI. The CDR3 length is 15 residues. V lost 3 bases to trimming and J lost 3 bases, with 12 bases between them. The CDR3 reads CASSDGAIYNQPQHF. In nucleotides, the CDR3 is TGTGCCAGCAGTGACGGGGCAATCTACAATCAGCCCCAGCATTTT.

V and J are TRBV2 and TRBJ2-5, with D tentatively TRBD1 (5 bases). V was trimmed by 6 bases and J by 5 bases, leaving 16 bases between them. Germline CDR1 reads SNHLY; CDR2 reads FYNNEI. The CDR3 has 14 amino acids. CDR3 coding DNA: TGTGCCAGCAGCCAGGGTGGCCCCGGGGAGACCCAGTACTTC. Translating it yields CASSQGGPGETQYF.

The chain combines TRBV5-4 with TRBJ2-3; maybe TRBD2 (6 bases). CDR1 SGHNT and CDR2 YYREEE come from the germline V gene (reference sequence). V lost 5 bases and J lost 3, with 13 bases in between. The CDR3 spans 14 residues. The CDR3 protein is CASRGGGGTDTQYF. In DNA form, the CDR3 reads TGTGCCAGCAGGGGGGGAGGCGGTACAGATACGCAGTATTTT.

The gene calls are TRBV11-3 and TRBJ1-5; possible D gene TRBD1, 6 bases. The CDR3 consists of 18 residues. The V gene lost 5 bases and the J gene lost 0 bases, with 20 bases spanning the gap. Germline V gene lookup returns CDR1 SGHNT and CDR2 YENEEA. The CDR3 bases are TGTGCCAGCAGCGCTTTCGGACAGTCCCAATATAGCAATCAGCCCCAGCATTTT. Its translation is CASSAFGQSQYSNQPQHF.

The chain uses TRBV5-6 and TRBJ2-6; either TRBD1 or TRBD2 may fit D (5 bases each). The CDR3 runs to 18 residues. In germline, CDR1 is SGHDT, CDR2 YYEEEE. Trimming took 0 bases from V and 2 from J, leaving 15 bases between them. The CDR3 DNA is TGTGCCAGCAGCTTGGTGGTGGGGGACGGAACTGGGGCCAACGTCCTGACTTTC. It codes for CASSLVVGDGTGANVLTF. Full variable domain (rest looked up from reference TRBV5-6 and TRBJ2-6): DAGVTQSPTHLIKTRGQQVTLRCSPKSGHDTVSWYQQALGQGPQFIFQYYEEEERQRGNFPDRFSGHQFPNYSSELNVNALLLGDSALYLCASSLVVGDGTGANVLTFGAGSRLTVL.

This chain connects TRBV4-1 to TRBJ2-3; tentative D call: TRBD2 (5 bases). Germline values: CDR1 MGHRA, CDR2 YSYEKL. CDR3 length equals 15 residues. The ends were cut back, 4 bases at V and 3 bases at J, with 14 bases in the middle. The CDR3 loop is CASSRWTPTTDTQYF. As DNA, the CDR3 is TGCGCCAGCAGCCGTTGGACTCCAACTACAGATACGCAGTATTTT.

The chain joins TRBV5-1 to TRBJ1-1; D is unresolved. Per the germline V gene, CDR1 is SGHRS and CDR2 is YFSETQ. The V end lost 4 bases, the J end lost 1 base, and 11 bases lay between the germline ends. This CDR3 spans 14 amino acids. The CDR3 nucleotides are TGCGCCAGCAGCCTGGGGTCCGCGAACACTGAAGCTTTCTTT. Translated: CASSLGSANTEAFF.

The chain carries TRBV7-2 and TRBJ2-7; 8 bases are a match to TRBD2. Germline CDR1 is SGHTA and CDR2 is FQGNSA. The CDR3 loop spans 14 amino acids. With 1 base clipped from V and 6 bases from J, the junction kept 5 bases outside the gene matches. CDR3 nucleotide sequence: TGTGCCAGCAGCTTAGTGGGACTAGAAGCCGAGCAGTACTTC. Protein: CASSLVGLEAEQYF.

The CDR3, as DNA: TGTGCCAGCAGCTTGACAGTAAGCCAAGAGACCCAGTACTTC. Protein product: CASSLTVSQETQYF. The rearrangement uses TRBV7-9 and TRBJ2-5, with D possibly TRBD1 on 5 matching bases. There are 14 residues in the CDR3. V was pared by 3 bases and J by 1 base, with 9 bases between. Germline values: CDR1 SEHNR, CDR2 FQNEAQ (reference sequence).

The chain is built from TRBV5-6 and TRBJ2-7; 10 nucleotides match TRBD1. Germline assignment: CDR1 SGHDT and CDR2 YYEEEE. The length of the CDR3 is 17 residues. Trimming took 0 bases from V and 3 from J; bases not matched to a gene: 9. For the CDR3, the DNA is TGTGCCAGCAGCTTGGGAGGGGGACAGGGGTCCCACTACGAGCAGTACTTC. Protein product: CASSLGGGQGSHYEQYF.

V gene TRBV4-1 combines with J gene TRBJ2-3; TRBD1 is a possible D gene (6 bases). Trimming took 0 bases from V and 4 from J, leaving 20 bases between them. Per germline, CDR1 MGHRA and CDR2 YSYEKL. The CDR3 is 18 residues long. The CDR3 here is CASSQDRGRGSPPDTQYF. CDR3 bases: TGCGCCAGCAGCCAAGATAGGGGAAGGGGGAGTCCGCCAGATACGCAGTATTTT.

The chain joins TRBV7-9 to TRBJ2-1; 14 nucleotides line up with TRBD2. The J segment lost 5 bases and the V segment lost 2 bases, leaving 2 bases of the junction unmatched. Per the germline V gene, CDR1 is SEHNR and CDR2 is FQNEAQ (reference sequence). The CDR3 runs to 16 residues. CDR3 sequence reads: CASSLTGLAGDNEQFF. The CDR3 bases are TGTGCCAGCAGCTTAACGGGACTAGCGGGGGACAATGAGCAGTTCTTC.

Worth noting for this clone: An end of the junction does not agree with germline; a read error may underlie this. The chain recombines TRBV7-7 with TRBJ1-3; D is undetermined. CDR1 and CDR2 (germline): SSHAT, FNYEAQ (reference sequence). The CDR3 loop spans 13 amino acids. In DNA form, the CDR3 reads TGTGCTAGCAGCTTAGCGCCTGGAAACACCATATATTTT. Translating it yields CASSLAPGNTIYF.

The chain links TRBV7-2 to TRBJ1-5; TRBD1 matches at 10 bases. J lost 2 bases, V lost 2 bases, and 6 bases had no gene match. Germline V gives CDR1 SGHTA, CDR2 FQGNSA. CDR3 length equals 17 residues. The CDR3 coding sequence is TGTGCCAGCAGCTTACAACCCGGGACAGGGGGCAATCAGCCCCAGCATTTT. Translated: CASSLQPGTGGNQPQHF.

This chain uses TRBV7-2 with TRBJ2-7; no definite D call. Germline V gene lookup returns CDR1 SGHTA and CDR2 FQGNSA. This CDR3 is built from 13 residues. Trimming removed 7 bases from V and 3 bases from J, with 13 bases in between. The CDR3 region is CASTRWLNYEQYF. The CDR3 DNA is TGTGCCAGCACTCGGTGGTTAAACTACGAGCAGTACTTC. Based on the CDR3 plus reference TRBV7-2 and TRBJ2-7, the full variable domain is GAGVSQSPSNKVTEKGKDVELRCDPISGHTALYWYRQSLGQGLEFLIYFQGNSAPDKSGLPSDRFSAERTGGSVSTLTIQRTQQEDSAVYLCASTRWLNYEQYFGPGTRLTVT.

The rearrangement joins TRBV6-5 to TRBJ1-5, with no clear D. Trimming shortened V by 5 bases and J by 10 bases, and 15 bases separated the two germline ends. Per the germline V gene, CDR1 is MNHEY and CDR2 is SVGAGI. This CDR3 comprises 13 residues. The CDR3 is CASSSPPSGPQHF. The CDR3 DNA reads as TGTGCCAGCAGTAGCCCCCCCAGTGGACCCCAGCATTTT.

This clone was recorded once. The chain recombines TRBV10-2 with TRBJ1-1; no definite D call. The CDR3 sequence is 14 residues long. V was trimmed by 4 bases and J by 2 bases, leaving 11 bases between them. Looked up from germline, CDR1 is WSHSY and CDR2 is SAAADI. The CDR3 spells CASSVQTTNTEAFF. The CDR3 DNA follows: TGCGCCAGCAGTGTCCAGACAACCAACACTGAAGCTTTCTTT.

The CDR3 is CAWRENTEAFF. The CDR3 nucleotides read TGTGCCTGGAGAGAGAACACTGAAGCTTTCTTT. The chain carries TRBV30 and TRBJ1-1; D not certain. Germline V CDR1 and CDR2: GTSNPN, SVGIG (reference sequence). The germline V and J ends were trimmed by 3 bases and 1 base, with 3 bases remaining between them. This CDR3 spans 11 amino acids.

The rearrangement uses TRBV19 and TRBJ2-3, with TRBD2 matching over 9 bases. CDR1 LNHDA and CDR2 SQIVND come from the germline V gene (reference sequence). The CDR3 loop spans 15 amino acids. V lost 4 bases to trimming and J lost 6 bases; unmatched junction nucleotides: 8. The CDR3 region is CASSTRGRAIDTQYF. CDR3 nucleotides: TGTGCCAGTAGTACCCGCGGGAGGGCCATCGATACGCAGTATTTT.

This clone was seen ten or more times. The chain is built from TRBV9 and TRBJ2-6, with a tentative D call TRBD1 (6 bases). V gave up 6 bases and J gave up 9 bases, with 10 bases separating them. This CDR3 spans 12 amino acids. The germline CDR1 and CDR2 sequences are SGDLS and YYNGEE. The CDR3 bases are TGTGCCAGCACCACGGACAGCAACGTCCTGACTTTC. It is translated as CASTTDSNVLTF. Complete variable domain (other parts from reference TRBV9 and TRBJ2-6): DSGVTQTPKHLITATGQRVTLRCSPRSGDLSVYWYQQSLDQGLQFLIQYYNGEERAKGNILERFSAQQFPDLHSELNLSSLELGDSALYFCASTTDSNVLTFGAGSRLTVL.

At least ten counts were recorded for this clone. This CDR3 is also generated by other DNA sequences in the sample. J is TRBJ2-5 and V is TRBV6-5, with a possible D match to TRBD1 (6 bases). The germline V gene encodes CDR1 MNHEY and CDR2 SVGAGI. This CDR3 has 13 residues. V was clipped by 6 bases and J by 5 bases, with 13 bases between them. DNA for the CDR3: TGTGCCAGCAGCGTTGGGGGCCGGGAGACCCAGTACTTC. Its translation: CASSVGGRETQYF.

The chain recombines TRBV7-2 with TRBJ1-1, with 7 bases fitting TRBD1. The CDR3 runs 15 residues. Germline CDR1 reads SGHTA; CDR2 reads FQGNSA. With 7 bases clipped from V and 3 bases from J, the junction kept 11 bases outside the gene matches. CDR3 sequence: CASKTRQGGHTEAFF. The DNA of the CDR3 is TGTGCCAGCAAAACGCGGCAGGGGGGTCACACTGAAGCTTTCTTT.